The rows below give T cell receptor beta chains drawn from one sample of a study of vaccination effects on CD4 cells after COVID-19. No antigen has been identified for these receptors. TCRdb keeps only in-frame clones here, not all; method: immunoSEQ multiplex PCR. The sample has about 61,000 clones, around 81% seen once; the top ten hold under 3%. Specimen: CD4+ T cells from PBMCs cultured with HCoV-229E spike peptides, collected before COVID-19 vaccination. The receptors here all came from a human donor who received a COVID-19 vaccine. Each CDR3 is given with its conserved first and last residue. The order of the fields is J gene, V gene, D gene, clone size, CDR3 DNA, CDR3 protein. The D gene is left open where the match is weak. For some rows the clone size is stated as once, few or many, or as a class when expanded; others skip it.

J: TRBJ1-2; V: TRBV19; D: TRBD1; size: once; DNA: TGTGCCAGTAGTGGCAAAGGGACAGTCGGTGGCTACACCTTC; CDR3: CASSGKGTVGGYTF
J: TRBJ1-3; V: TRBV11-2; D: .; size: .; DNA: TGTGCCAGCAGCCTCAGGAGCTCTGGAAACACCATATATTTT; CDR3: CASSLRSSGNTIYF
J: TRBJ2-3; V: TRBV9; D: TRBD2; size: .; DNA: TGTGCCAGCAGCCCGGCCGTACTAGGCGGGGGGGCAGATACGCAGTATTTT; CDR3: CASSPAVLGGGADTQYF
J: TRBJ2-2; V: TRBV6-6; D: .; size: .; DNA: TGTGCCAGCAGAGCCACAGGTTCGGAGGCCGGGGAGCTGTTTTTT; CDR3: CASRATGSEAGELFF
J: TRBJ2-1; V: TRBV5-8; D: TRBD2; size: .; DNA: TGTGCCAGCCCGTCGGTAGCGGGGACCTCTGCCTACAATGAGCAGTTCTTC; CDR3: CASPSVAGTSAYNEQFF
J: TRBJ1-2; V: TRBV7-2; D: .; size: once; DNA: TGTGCCAGCAGCTTTTCTGTCGAACAGGCGGGTGGCTACACCTTC; CDR3: CASSFSVEQAGGYTF
J: TRBJ2-1; V: TRBV3-1/TRBV3-2; D: .; size: .; DNA: TGTGCCAGCAGCCAAGAGGGCTACAATGAGCAGTTCTTC; CDR3: CASSQEGYNEQFF
J: TRBJ1-6; V: TRBV4-3; D: .; size: .; DNA: TGCGCCAGCAGCCAAGAGGTTGCAGAGAATTCACCCCTCCACTTT; CDR3: CASSQEVAENSPLHF
J: TRBJ1-6; V: TRBV19; D: TRBD1; size: .; DNA: TGTGCCAGTAGTCTAGGACAGGGAGCGAATTCACCCCTCCACTTT; CDR3: CASSLGQGANSPLHF
J: TRBJ2-2; V: TRBV28; D: TRBD2; size: .; DNA: TGTGCCAGCAGTCTTCCGGGGGGGGGCACCGGGGAGCTGTTTTTT; CDR3: CASSLPGGGTGELFF
J: TRBJ1-1; V: TRBV7-9; D: .; size: .; DNA: TGTGCCAGCAGCTTAACTAGAGACCTGGGAGGGGGAGCTTTCTTT; CDR3: CASSLTRDLGGGAFF
J: TRBJ1-5; V: TRBV28; D: .; size: .; DNA: TGTGCCAGCAGGACTACAGCTACTCCCCAGCCCCAGCATTTT; CDR3: CASRTTATPQPQHF
J: TRBJ2-5; V: TRBV3-1/TRBV3-2; D: .; size: once; DNA: TGTGCCAGCAGCCAGGTGGAGACCCAGTACTTC; CDR3: CASSQVETQYF
J: TRBJ1-2; V: TRBV21-1; D: .; size: few; DNA: TGTGCCAGCAGCAAAGCCCCGGGCTGGGGCTACACCTTC; CDR3: CASSKAPGWGYTF
J: TRBJ2-5; V: TRBV6-5; D: TRBD1; size: .; DNA: TGTGCCAGCAGCTCCGGACAGGTCCAAGAGACCCAGTACTTC; CDR3: CASSSGQVQETQYF
J: TRBJ1-1; V: TRBV2; D: TRBD1; size: few; DNA: TGTGCCAGCAAGCCAACCGGGACAGGGGGTGAAGCTTTCTTT; CDR3: CASKPTGTGGEAFF
J: TRBJ1-2; V: TRBV30; D: TRBD1; size: .; DNA: TGTGCCTGGAGTCCGCAAAGGGAGACAGGGCTCACCTTC; CDR3: CAWSPQRETGLTF
J: TRBJ1-4; V: TRBV2; D: TRBD1; size: .; DNA: TGTGCCAGCAGGGCTACAGGGGCGTCAGGGGAAAAACTGTTTTTT; CDR3: CASRATGASGEKLFF
J: TRBJ1-5; V: TRBV20-1; D: TRBD1; size: .; DNA: TGCAGTGCTAGTGGGACAGATAGCAATCAGCCCCAGCATTTT; CDR3: CSASGTDSNQPQHF
J: TRBJ1-2; V: TRBV3-1/TRBV3-2; D: .; size: .; DNA: TGTGCCAGCAGCCAAGTAGTAGATGGGAACTATGGCTACACCTTC; CDR3: CASSQVVDGNYGYTF
J: TRBJ2-2; V: TRBV5-6; D: TRBD1; size: .; DNA: TGTGCCAGCAGCTTCAGGGGGCTGAACACCGGGGAGCTGTTTTTT; CDR3: CASSFRGLNTGELFF
J: TRBJ2-3; V: TRBV7-3; D: TRBD2; size: .; DNA: TGTGCCAGCAGCCCGGCTCCTCAGCGGGGGGTCACAGATACGCAGTATTTT; CDR3: CASSPAPQRGVTDTQYF
J: TRBJ1-1; V: TRBV12-5; D: TRBD1; size: .; DNA: TGTGCTAGTGGTTTACAGGGGGGCACTGAAGCTTTCTTT; CDR3: CASGLQGGTEAFF
J: TRBJ1-1; V: TRBV13; D: .; size: .; DNA: TGTGCCAGCAGCTTTAACGGAGAGGCGTTCACTGAAGCTTTCTTT; CDR3: CASSFNGEAFTEAFF
J: TRBJ2-2; V: TRBV18; D: .; size: .; DNA: TGTGCCAGCTCCCCGTCAAGGTCCGCTAACACCGGGGAGCTGTTTTTT; CDR3: CASSPSRSANTGELFF
J: TRBJ2-1; V: TRBV5-4; D: TRBD2; size: .; DNA: TGTGCCAGCAGATTAAGCGGGGGGGCCAACAATGAGCAGTTCTTC; CDR3: CASRLSGGANNEQFF
J: TRBJ2-2; V: TRBV5-1; D: TRBD2; size: once; DNA: TGCGCCAGCAGCACACTCCCCCTAGCGGGTAACACCGGGGAGCTGTTTTTT; CDR3: CASSTLPLAGNTGELFF
J: TRBJ1-6; V: TRBV7-2; D: .; size: .; DNA: TGTGCCAGCAGCTTAGGGAGTTCACCCCTCCACTTT; CDR3: CASSLGSSPLHF
J: TRBJ2-3; V: TRBV2; D: .; size: .; DNA: TGTGCCAGCAGCATGGACTATCGGACAGATACGCAGTATTTT; CDR3: CASSMDYRTDTQYF
J: TRBJ1-3; V: TRBV19; D: .; size: .; DNA: TGTGCCAGTAGTATGGGGGGCCCTGGAAACACCATATATTTT; CDR3: CASSMGGPGNTIYF
J: TRBJ2-3; V: TRBV2; D: .; size: .; DNA: TGTGCCAGCAGTTCCGGGACTCCCGCCGTAGATACGCAGTATTTT; CDR3: CASSSGTPAVDTQYF
J: TRBJ2-5; V: TRBV18; D: .; size: .; DNA: TGTGCCAGCTCACCAAATCTGGTTCAGGGAGTGGAGACCCAGTACTTC; CDR3: CASSPNLVQGVETQYF
J: TRBJ1-2; V: TRBV27; D: TRBD1; size: .; DNA: TGTGCCAGCAGCCGGGGGACAGGGGATACTGGCTACACCTTC; CDR3: CASSRGTGDTGYTF
J: TRBJ1-1; V: TRBV29-1; D: .; size: .; DNA: TGCAGCGTTGGAAAGGGCAGGGAAGTTGGAGCTTTCTTT; CDR3: CSVGKGREVGAFF
J: TRBJ1-2; V: TRBV18; D: TRBD1; size: .; DNA: TGTGCCAGCTCAATCCAGGGGGCTCCTGGCTACACCTTC; CDR3: CASSIQGAPGYTF
J: TRBJ1-5; V: TRBV18; D: .; size: .; DNA: TGTGCCAGCTCACCATCGAGTGAGCAGCCCCAGCATTTT; CDR3: CASSPSSEQPQHF
J: TRBJ2-3; V: TRBV5-1; D: TRBD2; size: .; DNA: TGCGCCACCCGGACCGTTTACGGGGGGAGCACAGATACGCAGTATTTT; CDR3: CATRTVYGGSTDTQYF
J: TRBJ1-3; V: TRBV5-6; D: .; size: .; DNA: TGTGCCAGCAGCTCCGGGGGAAAAGGACTCGGAAACACCATATATTTT; CDR3: CASSSGGKGLGNTIYF
J: TRBJ1-5; V: TRBV28; D: .; size: .; DNA: TGTGCCAGCAGCCAGACCTACCAGCCCCAGCATTTT; CDR3: CASSQTYQPQHF
J: TRBJ2-4; V: TRBV6-5; D: TRBD2; size: .; DNA: TGTGCCAGCAGTCTAGCGGGGGGTTCAAAAAACATTCAGTACTTC; CDR3: CASSLAGGSKNIQYF
J: TRBJ2-2; V: TRBV24-1; D: .; size: .; DNA: TGTGCCACCAGTGAGGCAGGGTCAGACACCGGGGAGCTGTTTTTT; CDR3: CATSEAGSDTGELFF
J: TRBJ1-6; V: TRBV5-3; D: .; size: few; DNA: TGTGCCAGAAGCTTGGTCTCGGGTAATTCACCCCTCCACTTT; CDR3: CARSLVSGNSPLHF
J: TRBJ2-5; V: TRBV5-1; D: .; size: .; DNA: TGCGCCAGCAGCATCTCTTCGAGTACAGAGACCCAGTACTTC; CDR3: CASSISSSTETQYF
J: TRBJ2-5; V: TRBV6-6; D: TRBD1; size: .; DNA: TGTGCCAGCAGGCCTCCGGGACAGAGGGAGACCCAGTACTTC; CDR3: CASRPPGQRETQYF
J: TRBJ2-5; V: TRBV12-3/TRBV12-4; D: .; size: .; DNA: TGTGCCAGCAGCGGGACAGAGACCCAGTACTTC; CDR3: CASSGTETQYF
J: TRBJ1-4; V: TRBV27; D: .; size: .; DNA: TGTGCCAGCATCCCTCTCCAGGGGCATAATGAAAAACTGTTTTTT; CDR3: CASIPLQGHNEKLFF
J: TRBJ1-6; V: TRBV4-1; D: TRBD1; size: few; DNA: TGCGCCAGCAGCCAAGCTCCGGGACAGTCTAATTCACCCCTCCACTTT; CDR3: CASSQAPGQSNSPLHF
J: TRBJ1-4; V: TRBV29-1; D: .; size: .; DNA: TGCAGCGCAGGCGGGGTTGGAGGTGAAAAACTGTTTTTT; CDR3: CSAGGVGGEKLFF
J: TRBJ2-5; V: TRBV2; D: .; size: once; DNA: TGTGCCAGCAGGGGGAGGGGGGCCCAAGAGACCCAGTACTTC; CDR3: CASRGRGAQETQYF
J: TRBJ2-4; V: TRBV7-2; D: TRBD1; size: .; DNA: TGTGCCAGCAGCAGTACAGGGGGTCGAAACATTCAGTACTTC; CDR3: CASSSTGGRNIQYF
J: TRBJ2-5; V: TRBV24-1; D: TRBD1; size: .; DNA: TGTGCCACCAGTGCCGCTACAGGGGCCGGGGAGACCCAGTACTTC; CDR3: CATSAATGAGETQYF
J: TRBJ1-2; V: TRBV20-1; D: .; size: .; DNA: TGCAGTGCTAGAGATAGCGGTGGCTACACCTTC; CDR3: CSARDSGGYTF
J: TRBJ2-2; V: TRBV4-3; D: .; size: .; DNA: TGCGCCAGCAGCCAAGATCTCAGGGAAACCGGGGAGCTGTTTTTT; CDR3: CASSQDLRETGELFF
J: TRBJ1-2; V: TRBV6-1; D: .; size: once; DNA: TGTGCCAGCAGTGCTCAGGAGGGGAGGGGCAACTATGGCTACACCTTC; CDR3: CASSAQEGRGNYGYTF
J: TRBJ2-5; V: TRBV9; D: TRBD1; size: .; DNA: TGTGCCAGCAGCGTAGCCCCCGGGACAGGGGAGACCCAGTACTTC; CDR3: CASSVAPGTGETQYF